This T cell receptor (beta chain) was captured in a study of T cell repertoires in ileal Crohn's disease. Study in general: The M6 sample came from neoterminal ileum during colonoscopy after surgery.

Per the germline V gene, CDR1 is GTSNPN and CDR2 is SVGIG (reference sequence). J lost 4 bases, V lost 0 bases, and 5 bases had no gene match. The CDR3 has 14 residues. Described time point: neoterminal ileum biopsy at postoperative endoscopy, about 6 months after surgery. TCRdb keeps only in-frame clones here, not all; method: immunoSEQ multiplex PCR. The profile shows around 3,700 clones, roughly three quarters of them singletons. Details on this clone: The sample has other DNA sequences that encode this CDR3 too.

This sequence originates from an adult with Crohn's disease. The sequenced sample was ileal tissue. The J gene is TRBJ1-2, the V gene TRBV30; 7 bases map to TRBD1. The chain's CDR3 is CAWSVGDSVYGYTF. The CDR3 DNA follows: TGTGCCTGGAGTGTAGGGGACAGTGTCTATGGCTACACCTTC.